This TCR beta chain was found in a study of long-term antiretroviral therapy in people with HIV. In the study overall: A decade or so separates the oldest specimens from the later 2015 immediate-ART recommendation.

Donors needed at least one pre-ART PBMC sample plus at least two post-ART samples. immunoSEQ v3.0 was run at survey level. Generated by immunoSEQ multiplex PCR, the TCRdb table keeps only in-frame clones and is missing some. The sample has 8,000 to 10,000 clones, 84% seen once; the top ten hold 9.3%. The CDR3 sequence is 14 residues long. Germline V gene data show CDR1 as SGDLS and CDR2 as YYNGEE. Trimming shortened V by 0 bases and J by 4 bases, and 10 bases separated the two germline ends. For this clone: Antigen specificity is unknown.

Study results and caveats: Clonotypes expanded prior to ART showed repertoire dominance at all sampled time points. In the period from the mid-2000s to the late 2010s, blood was collected, possibly under older ART regimens.

The material sequenced was unsorted PBMCs, taken 0.3 years before starting antiretroviral therapy. This chain joins TRBV9 and TRBJ2-5; possible D gene TRBD1, 5 bases. The source of this sequence is a man aged 25-45 years with HIV. The CDR3 coding sequence is TGTGCCAGCAGCGTAGCTCGAAGGGGAGAGACCCAGTACTTC. Its protein is CASSVARRGETQYF.